This T cell receptor beta chain derives from a study of monozygotic twins with inflammatory bowel disease. General observations from the study: A single strong clonotype or signal linked to IBD was not supported. Clonotypes shared with others were fewer in IBD patients than in healthy twins, especially with disease activity.

As for this clonotype: What it binds is unknown.

Via template switching, UMIs carrying a 6-nucleotide sample barcode were introduced. From the 5' RACE reads, TCRdb lists one entry per CDR3 protein and no DNA. This repertoire includes some 190,000 distinct CDR3 sequences. This CDR3 is built from 15 residues. Germline V gives CDR1 SGHRS, CDR2 YFSETQ. Sequencing was done on a sample of blood. V and J are TRBV5-1 and TRBJ1-5. The clonotype originates from a human donor with ulcerative colitis or Crohn's disease, or a healthy co-twin of an affected twin (not recorded which). This CDR3 reads CASSLDGPSNQPQHF.